These 13 T cell receptor beta chains came from one sample sequenced in a study of shared clonotypes between healthy human individuals. Using immunoSEQ multiplex PCR, the repertoire was profiled, and TCRdb retains in-frame clones only, with some absent. The sample shows roughly 2,500,000 clones, more than 85% of them seen only once. Material: naive CD4+ T cells from PBMCs. Described subset: CD45RA+ positively selected. The receptors stem from a man younger than 30 in good health. Some clones in this sample may be carry-over from other donors' samples.

V usage is TRBV5-1 and J usage is TRBJ1-2, with 7 bases matching TRBD1. The CDR3 is 13 residues long. V shed 0 bases and J 6 bases; nucleotides not matched to a gene: 2. Germline CDR1 reads SGHRS; CDR2 reads YFSETQ. The CDR3 spells CASSLAQGNGYTF. CDR3 bases: TGCGCCAGCAGCTTGGCACAGGGGAATGGCTACACCTTC.

A single count supports this clone. The chain combines TRBV18 with TRBJ1-1; D call uncertain. This CDR3 contains 14 residues. CDR1 is KGHSH, CDR2 LQKENI, per germline. The germline V and J ends were trimmed by 4 bases and 1 base, with 10 bases remaining between them. For the CDR3, the DNA is TGTGCCAGCTCACAGATGGCAGGGAACACTGAAGCTTTCTTT. It codes for CASSQMAGNTEAFF. Combining the CDR3 with reference TRBV18 and TRBJ1-1 gives the whole variable domain NAGVMQNPRHLVRRRGQEARLRCSPMKGHSHVYWYRQLPEEGLKFMVYLQKENIIDESGMPKERFSAEFPKEGPSILRIQQVVRGDSAAYFCASSQMAGNTEAFFGQGTRLTVV.

The chain carries TRBV7-2 and TRBJ2-3; 9 nucleotides agree with TRBD2. The V gene's germline CDR1 is SGHTA and CDR2 FQGNSA. With V trimmed by 0 bases and J by 0 bases, 13 bases remained unmatched. This CDR3 region has 20 residues. The CDR3 region has the DNA TGTGCCAGCAGCTTAGCAGGTTCAAGCGGGAGGACCTATAGCACAGATACGCAGTATTTT. Translation gives CASSLAGSSGRTYSTDTQYF. Using reference TRBV7-2 and TRBJ2-3 for the parts outside the CDR3, the full variable domain is GAGVSQSPSNKVTEKGKDVELRCDPISGHTALYWYRQSLGQGLEFLIYFQGNSAPDKSGLPSDRFSAERTGGSVSTLTIQRTQQEDSAVYLCASSLAGSSGRTYSTDTQYFGPGTRLTVL.

This clone came up a few times. The chain couples TRBV9 to TRBJ1-1; D is uncertain. With 2 bases removed from V and 0 bases from J, the gap between germline ends came to 11 bases. This CDR3 comprises 15 residues. Germline V gives CDR1 SGDLS, CDR2 YYNGEE. CDR3 amino acids: CASSVNPLMNTEAFF. The CDR3 DNA sequence: TGTGCCAGCAGCGTCAATCCCCTAATGAACACTGAAGCTTTCTTT.

The chain combines TRBV7-9 with TRBJ1-1; D may be TRBD1 (5 bases). Germline V lookup: CDR1 SEHNR, CDR2 FQNEAQ (reference sequence). This CDR3 comprises 16 residues. Between the trimmed V and J ends, which lost 7 bases and 1 base, there was a span of 19 bases. CDR3 DNA sequence: TGTGCCAGCAACCTTGTCGGGGGTGGTCAGAACACTGAAGCTTTCTTT. This translates into CASNLVGGGQNTEAFF. Based on the CDR3 plus reference TRBV7-9 and TRBJ1-1, the full variable domain is DTGVSQNPRHKITKRGQNVTFRCDPISEHNRLYWYRQTLGQGPEFLTYFQNEAQLEKSRLLSDRFSAERPKGSFSTLEIQRTEQGDSAMYLCASNLVGGGQNTEAFFGQGTRLTVV.

The chain couples TRBV6-4 to TRBJ2-2; 8 bases line up with TRBD1. Germline loops: CDR1 MRHNA, CDR2 SNTAGT. CDR3 length equals 16 residues. The V gene end was trimmed by 3 bases and the J gene end by 5 bases; junction bases not matched to a gene: 8. The CDR3: CASSEFQGAETGELFF. The CDR3 DNA is TGTGCCAGCAGTGAGTTCCAGGGGGCGGAAACCGGGGAGCTGTTTTTT.

This chain connects TRBV2 to TRBJ2-7; 7 bases line up with TRBD1. With 5 bases clipped from V and 6 bases from J, the junction kept 7 bases outside the gene matches. CDR1 is SNHLY, CDR2 FYNNEI, per germline. The CDR3 is made up of 13 amino acids. The CDR3: CASSRQGKGEQYF. The CDR3 DNA reads as TGTGCCAGCAGTCGACAGGGTAAAGGCGAGCAGTACTTC.

This clone was observed a single time. The chain couples TRBV28 to TRBJ2-1; tentatively, D is TRBD2 (6 bases). The length of the CDR3 is 13 residues. Germline CDR1 and CDR2: MDHEN and SYDVKM. V lost 2 bases and J lost 12, with 14 bases in between. The CDR3 coding sequence is TGTGCCAGCAGTTTAAATGTGGGGGAGGCGCAGTTCTTC. Its translation is CASSLNVGEAQFF.

The chain couples TRBV29-1 to TRBJ1-6; D not resolved. Per germline, CDR1 SQVTM and CDR2 ANQGSEA. The CDR3 has 15 residues. The CDR3 protein is CSVRLAGTNNSPLHF. The CDR3 DNA follows: TGCAGTGTGAGGCTGGCAGGCACGAATAATTCACCCCTCCACTTT.

The rearrangement uses TRBV4-3 and TRBJ1-5; weak D call: TRBD1 (5 bases). Per the germline V gene, CDR1 is LGHNA and CDR2 is YSLEER. CDR3 size: 16 residues. V was cut by 2 bases and J by 3 bases, with 14 bases left in between. CDR3 sequence reads: CASSQPLSGSNQPQHF. The CDR3 DNA reads as TGCGCCAGCAGCCAACCTCTATCAGGGTCCAATCAGCCCCAGCATTTT.

The CDR3 DNA sequence: TGTGCCAGCCTAGTATCCCACAGGAGCTCCTACGAGCAGTACTTC. Translated, it gives CASLVSHRSSYEQYF. This sequence joins TRBV19 and TRBJ2-7; D is possibly TRBD1 (5 bases). V lost 9 bases and J 0 bases, leaving 18 bases between the germline ends. The CDR3 loop spans 15 amino acids. CDR1 LNHDA and CDR2 SQIVND come from the germline V gene (reference sequence). The full variable domain, in which reference TRBV19 and TRBJ2-7 provide the parts outside the CDR3, is DGGITQSPKYLFRKEGQNVTLSCEQNLNHDAMYWYRQDPGQGLRLIYYSQIVNDFQKGDIAEGYSVSREKKESFPLTVTSAQKNPTAFYLCASLVSHRSSYEQYFGPGTRLTVT.

The chain combines TRBV7-2 with TRBJ2-5; 7 nucleotides match TRBD2. TRBJ2-7 matches the DNA end more closely, so the J call is doubtful. This CDR3 has 15 residues. Germline loops: CDR1 SGHTA, CDR2 FQGNSA. The CDR3 spells CASSPEGGLGHEQYF. The DNA of the CDR3 is TGTGCCAGCAGCCCAGAGGGAGGGTTAGGCCACGAGCAGTACTTC.

This chain connects TRBV27 to TRBJ2-1, with 7 positions matching TRBD2. The CDR3 has 18 amino acids. CDR1 MNHEY and CDR2 SMNVEV come from the germline V gene (reference sequence). J gave up 4 bases and V 0 bases, and 12 bases lay outside the gene matches. The CDR3 DNA is TGTGCCAGCAGTTTATCGGGGGGGAGGGGCAGGGCGTACAATGAGCAGTTCTTC. Protein: CASSLSGGRGRAYNEQFF.